This T cell receptor (beta chain) was observed in a study of vaccination and CD4 T cells after COVID-19. As for the study in general: Post-COVID samples had a sampling time that fell a median roughly 100 days after diagnosis (range 35 to 161).

Germline V lookup: CDR1 SGHNT, CDR2 YENEEA. V lost 6 bases and J 5 bases, leaving 6 bases between the germline ends. This CDR3 is built from 11 residues. On this clonotype itself: The target antigen is unknown.

As to treatment: roughly ten-day PBMC culture with coronavirus spike peptide pools or control peptides (ViraFEST assay). For ViraFEST, peptide pools expanded antigen-specific T cells, after which the TCRs were sequenced. At the Johns Hopkins FTIC core, DNA taken from cultured CD4+ T cells was sequenced by way of the Oncomine TCR Beta short-read assay. TCRdb ran MiXCR on the PCR reads and lists one entry per CDR3 protein. Among about 4,400 distinct CDR3 sequences listed, around a fifth were seen once. General observations from the study: Looking at convalescent patients, 304 of their 307 vaccine-specific clones were spike mono-reactive. A median of around 83% of reactive clones, in convalescent patients, became evident only post-vaccination.

V is TRBV11-3 and J is TRBJ2-3; no reliable D call. The clonotype comes from a human donor who had recovered from COVID-19. The sample taken for sequencing was CD4+ T cells from blood, cultured in vitro. The DNA for the CDR3 is TGTGCCAGCAGTGTGGGAGATACGCAGTATTTT. Translation gives CASSVGDTQYF.